The 30 T cell receptor beta chains in this list originate from one sample, sequenced in a study of blood T cells in healthy people across ages. The use of a sample-barcoded 5' primer and a J-beta primer mix characterized a second PCR of roughly 6 to 11 cycles. Using its own MiXCR run on the 5' RACE reads, TCRdb lists one record per CDR3 protein. The profile shows fewer than 2,000,000 distinct CDR3 sequences, approximately 39% of them singletons. The sample was blood. The receptors originated from a human donor in good health.

This chain uses TRBV7-2 with TRBJ2-1, with 9 bases identical to TRBD1. Germline V gene data show CDR1 as SGHTA and CDR2 as FQGNSA. The junction had 10 bases not matched to a gene; V was cut back by 1 base and J by 9 bases. This CDR3 is 16 amino acids long. CDR3 nucleotide sequence: TGTGCCAGCAGCTTAGGTGGGACAGGGAGTGAGGGTGAGCAGTTCTTC. This encodes CASSLGGTGSEGEQFF.

V is TRBV29-1 and J is TRBJ2-1; tentatively, D is TRBD1 (5 bases). Trimming stripped 7 bases from V and 8 bases from J, with 12 bases between. Germline CDR1 is SQVTM and CDR2 is ANQGSEA. This CDR3 is 11 amino acids long. In nucleotides, the CDR3 is TGCAGCGAGAAAGACAGTCATGAGCAGTTCTTC. Translation gives CSEKDSHEQFF.

In its sample, this clonotype was seen a few times. The chain couples TRBV29-1 to TRBJ2-7; weak D call: TRBD1 (5 bases). The CDR3 spans 13 residues. V lost 7 bases and J lost 1, with 14 bases in between. CDR1 SQVTM and CDR2 ANQGSEA come from the germline V gene. The CDR3 DNA reads TGCAGCGCCTTCAGGGTGGCGTCCTACGAGCAGTACTTC. Translating it yields CSAFRVASYEQYF.

There are a few counts of this clonotype. The V gene is TRBV7-3, the J gene TRBJ2-3; TRBD2 might be the D (5 bases). Trimming took off 1 base at V and 6 bases at J, with 11 bases between the two ends. CDR1 is SGHTA and CDR2 is FQGTGA in the germline V gene. CDR3 length: 14 residues. The CDR3 nucleotides are TGTGCCAGCAGCTTAAATGGAGGTTGGGATACGCAGTATTTT. Translation: CASSLNGGWDTQYF.

This clonotype was detected a few times. The rearrangement links TRBV27 to TRBJ2-1, with D possibly being TRBD2 (7 bases). The ends were cut back, 0 bases at V and 7 bases at J, with 13 bases in the middle. The CDR3 is 15 amino acids. Germline values: CDR1 MNHEY, CDR2 SMNVEV (reference sequence). The CDR3 coding sequence is TGTGCCAGCAGTTTATCGGCGGGGGCTGAAAATGAGCAGTTCTTC. This codes for CASSLSAGAENEQFF.

V is TRBV7-6 and J is TRBJ2-5, with D perhaps assigned TRBD1 or TRBD2 (5 bases each). V lost 6 bases and J lost 2, with 16 bases in between. From germline, CDR1 is SGHVS and CDR2 FNYEAQ. This CDR3 spans 15 amino acids. The CDR3 sequence: CASRRGPTQQETQYF. The CDR3 DNA follows: TGTGCCAGCAGACGGGGCCCTACACAACAAGAGACCCAGTACTTC.

The rearrangement uses TRBV6-2 or TRBV6-3 and TRBJ1-5; 10 bases line up with TRBD1. Germline trimming cut 2 bases from V and 3 bases from J; bases unmatched to any gene: 10. This CDR3 contains 18 residues. Germline V gene data show CDR1 as MNHEY and CDR2 as SVGEGT. CDR3 DNA sequence: TGTGCCAGCAGTTACCGTTCGGACAGGGGGGGACTCAATCAGCCCCAGCATTTT. This translates into CASSYRSDRGGLNQPQHF.

The chain uses TRBV10-3 and TRBJ1-1; weak D call: TRBD1 (5 bases). Germline V gene data show CDR1 as ENHRY and CDR2 as SYGVKD. V lost 0 bases, J lost 5 bases, and 10 bases lay in between. CDR3 length equals 14 residues. CDR3: CAISESGEGTEAFF. DNA of the CDR3: TGTGCCATCAGTGAGTCGGGGGAGGGAACTGAAGCTTTCTTT.

In this sample, this clonotype turned up many times. At one of its ends the junction is not consistent with the germline gene, which may arise from a read error. Written as DNA, the CDR3 is TGTGCCAGCAGCTTAGCGGGGGCCTACAATGAGCAGTTCTTC. It translates to CASSLAGAYNEQFF. This chain joins TRBV5-1 and TRBJ2-1, with 9 bases that match TRBD2. Looked up from germline, CDR1 is SGHRS and CDR2 is YFSETQ. The CDR3 extends over 14 amino acids.

The sample holds a few counts of this clonotype. The chain joins TRBV6-5 to TRBJ2-5; D gene ambiguous. The germline gives CDR1 MNHEY, CDR2 SVGAGI. Trimming left V 5 bases short and J 0 bases short, with 13 bases between. This CDR3 has 15 amino acids. This CDR3 reads CASSRSASYQETQYF. DNA of the CDR3: TGTGCCAGCAGTAGGAGCGCCTCGTACCAAGAGACCCAGTACTTC.

This chain links TRBV15 with TRBJ1-2; maybe TRBD1 (5 bases). This CDR3 is 12 amino acids long. V gave up 0 bases and J gave up 6 bases, with 5 bases separating them. The germline gives CDR1 LNHNV, CDR2 YYDKDF (reference sequence). The CDR3 reads CATSRETDGYTF. CDR3 bases: TGTGCCACCAGCAGAGAGACAGATGGCTACACCTTC.

V and J are TRBV27 and TRBJ1-6; 7 bases are a match to TRBD1. CDR1 and CDR2 from the germline V gene are MNHEY and SMNVEV (reference sequence). The CDR3 consists of 15 residues. V lost 6 bases and J lost 11; bases outside the gene matches: 13. CDR3 amino acids: CASRRGGTESAPLHF. CDR3 bases: TGTGCCAGCAGACGGGGGGGGACAGAGAGTGCACCCCTCCACTTT.

This clonotype was seen only a few times. The rearrangement links TRBV9 to TRBJ2-1; D call uncertain. The CDR3 is 14 amino acids. V was cut by 0 bases and J by 3 bases, with 7 bases left in between. The germline V gene has CDR1 SGDLS and CDR2 YYNGEE. CDR3 region: CASSVGNLYNEQFF. The CDR3 DNA follows: TGTGCCAGCAGCGTAGGGAACCTCTACAATGAGCAGTTCTTC.

This clonotype has just a few counts. This chain joins TRBV5-6 and TRBJ2-1, with D tentatively TRBD1 or TRBD2 (6 bases each). Per germline, CDR1 SGHDT and CDR2 YYEEEE. The V and J ends lost 5 bases and 5 bases respectively, with 17 bases between them. The CDR3 runs 15 residues. Here the CDR3 reads CASRDFGGPHNEQFF. The CDR3 DNA reads as TGTGCCAGCAGAGACTTTGGGGGGCCCCACAATGAGCAGTTCTTC.

This clonotype was detected only a few times. For the CDR3, the DNA is TGCAGTGCTAGATCACAGGGACAGAACTCCTACGAGCAGTACTTC. It yields the protein CSARSQGQNSYEQYF. V and J are TRBV20-1 and TRBJ2-7, with 7 positions matching TRBD1. The CDR3 has 15 residues. Trimming cost V 2 bases and J 0 bases; bases outside gene matches: 7. Germline CDR1 and CDR2: DFQATT and SNEGSKA (reference sequence).

This rearrangement joins TRBV4-3 to TRBJ2-2, with D possibly TRBD2 on 7 matching bases. CDR3 size: 16 residues. Germline assignment: CDR1 LGHNA and CDR2 YSLEER. Trimming shortened V by 0 bases and J by 5 bases, and 13 bases separated the two germline ends. This CDR3 reads CASSQEQGLPTGELFF. The CDR3 region has the DNA TGCGCCAGCAGCCAAGAACAGGGACTACCGACCGGGGAGCTGTTTTTT.

In this sample, this clonotype turned up once. The V gene is TRBV2, the J gene TRBJ1-5; the D is unclear. The germline V gene encodes CDR1 SNHLY and CDR2 FYNNEI. Trimming removed 6 bases from V and 3 bases from J, with 15 bases in between. The CDR3 totals 15 residues. The CDR3 loop is CASRVWEGPNQPQHF. The CDR3 DNA follows: TGTGCCAGCAGGGTTTGGGAGGGTCCCAATCAGCCCCAGCATTTT.

The chain recombines TRBV10-3 with TRBJ1-1; TRBD1 matches 7 bases. Germline loops: CDR1 ENHRY, CDR2 SYGVKD. V gave up 0 bases and J gave up 4 bases; unmatched junction bases: 2. There are 14 residues in the CDR3. The CDR3 DNA sequence: TGTGCCATCAGTGAGTCGTACAGGGGCACTGAAGCTTTCTTT. Its translation is CAISESYRGTEAFF.

Of note for this clonotype: Compared with germline, one end of the junction differs, possibly owing to a read error. The V call is TRBV12-3 or TRBV12-4, the J call TRBJ1-2; D gene unclear. The CDR3 has 13 residues. This chain's CDR3 is CASSLRRWDGYTF. CDR3 DNA sequence: TGTGCTAGCAGTTTGAGAAGGTGGGATGGCTACACCTTC.

The table lists this clonotype with a count of one. The gene calls are TRBV7-9 and TRBJ1-5, with 10 bases identical to TRBD1. With V trimmed by 5 bases and J by 9 bases, 7 bases remained unmatched. The germline V gene has CDR1 SEHNR and CDR2 FQNEAQ (reference sequence). There are 14 residues in the CDR3. Here the CDR3 DNA reads TGTGCCAGCAGCGCGGACAGGGGGATTGGGCCCCAGCATTTT. It encodes CASSADRGIGPQHF.

This clonotype was picked up a small number of times. The CDR3 coding sequence is TGCGCCAGCAGGTTGTCGCCCAGGGCCTCCTACGAGCAGTACTTC. Residues: CASRLSPRASYEQYF. J is TRBJ2-4 and V is TRBV5-1; a possible D gene is TRBD1 (5 bases). Judging by the DNA end, TRBJ2-7 fits better; the J call may be wrong. This CDR3 has 15 residues. Germline V gives CDR1 SGHRS, CDR2 YFSETQ.

The rearrangement links TRBV4-3 to TRBJ2-1, with 8 positions matching TRBD2. V was pared by 4 bases and J by 4 bases, with 9 bases of the junction left unmatched. Germline CDR1 reads LGHNA; CDR2 reads YSLEER. There are 16 residues in the CDR3. Here the CDR3 reads CASSPHKRGTYNEQFF. The CDR3 DNA is TGCGCCAGCAGCCCGCACAAGCGGGGGACTTACAATGAGCAGTTCTTC.

The genes are TRBV12-3 or TRBV12-4 and TRBJ2-7, with TRBD2 matching 8 bases. The DNA end lines up better with TRBJ2-5; the J call may be wrong. The CDR3 is 13 residues long. The CDR3 DNA sequence: TGTGCCAGCAGTCGGGGGGGCCACGAGACCCAGTACTTC. This encodes CASSRGGHETQYF.

This clonotype came up a few times. V and J are TRBV7-7 and TRBJ2-5, with a tentative D call TRBD1 (5 bases). Trimming took 9 bases from V and 5 from J, leaving 16 bases between them. Germline V gene data show CDR1 as SSHAT and CDR2 as FNYEAQ (reference sequence). The CDR3 totals 13 residues. CDR3 protein: CARGLPRMETQYF. For the CDR3, the DNA is TGTGCCAGGGGGCTACCCCGAATGGAGACCCAGTACTTC.

Of note for this clonotype: This may arise from a read error, as a much more abundant clone is one base away. The CDR3 DNA reads as TGTGCCAGCAGCTTAGGAGGGGGACTCGCATTCTGCGAGCAGTACTTC. It codes for CASSLGGGLAFCEQYF. J is TRBJ2-7 and V is TRBV7-9; the D call may be TRBD1 or TRBD2 (6 bases each). Per the germline V gene, CDR1 is SEHNR and CDR2 is FQNEAQ (reference sequence). The CDR3 runs to 16 residues. The V and J ends lost 1 base and 6 bases respectively, with 19 bases between them.

The chain is built from TRBV12-3 or TRBV12-4 and TRBJ2-1; no firm D call. Between the trimmed V and J ends, which lost 7 bases and 6 bases, there was a span of 13 bases. The CDR3 contains 13 residues. CDR3 sequence: CASTNQVGNEQFF. The CDR3 DNA reads as TGTGCCAGCACCAACCAAGTCGGCAATGAGCAGTTCTTC.

On this clonotype: A much larger clone differs from this one at a single base, so this may be a read error. The CDR3: CASSRGLATNEQFF. The DNA of the CDR3 is TGTGCCAGCAGCCGGGGACTAGCTACTAATGAGCAGTTCTTC. V is TRBV5-5 and J is TRBJ2-1; 9 nucleotides agree with TRBD2. With V trimmed by 4 bases and J by 7 bases, 6 bases remained unmatched. CDR1 is SGHKS, CDR2 YYEKEE, per germline (reference sequence). The CDR3 runs 14 residues.

Concerning this clonotype itself: This sequence may be a read error, since a much larger clone differs from it by one base. The chain has TRBV20-1 and TRBJ2-3; D call uncertain. V gave up 3 bases and J gave up 6 bases, with 13 bases separating them. CDR1 and CDR2 from the germline V gene are DFQATT and SNEGSKA (reference sequence). The CDR3 is 13 residues long. CDR3 amino acids: CSARVSEWDTQYF. The DNA of the CDR3 is TGCAGTGCTAGGGTGTCGGAGTGGGATACGCAGTATTTT.

This chain links TRBV7-2 with TRBJ2-3; D might be TRBD1 or TRBD2, each matching 5 bases. The CDR3 runs to 13 residues. Trimming shortened V by 5 bases and J by 9 bases, and 15 bases separated the two germline ends. Germline CDR1 and CDR2: SGHTA and FQGNSA. The chain's CDR3 is CASSPNPGRTQYF. In nucleotides, the CDR3 is TGTGCCAGCAGCCCCAATCCGGGACGGACGCAGTATTTT. The whole variable domain, remainder taken from reference TRBV7-2 and TRBJ2-3, is GAGVSQSPSNKVTEKGKDVELRCDPISGHTALYWYRQSLGQGLEFLIYFQGNSAPDKSGLPSDRFSAERTGGSVSTLTIQRTQQEDSAVYLCASSPNPGRTQYFGPGTRLTVL.

The chain couples TRBV4-2 to TRBJ2-1; D is possibly TRBD2 (6 bases). Trimming cost V 1 base and J 6 bases, with 16 bases left between them. The CDR3 extends over 16 amino acids. From germline, CDR1 is LGHNA and CDR2 YNFKEQ. The CDR3 nucleotides read TGTGCCAGCAGCCAAGGCCTCGGCGGGGATCTCAATGAGCAGTTCTTC. Protein sequence: CASSQGLGGDLNEQFF.